This is a list of T cell receptor beta chains from one sample in a study of graft-versus-host responses after intestinal transplantation. The table came from immunoSEQ multiplex PCR; TCRdb's copy has only in-frame clones and leaves some out. The repertoire has 95,000 to 110,000 clones, approximately 86% of them found once; the top ten carry roughly 0.64%. These receptors have no identified antigens. The specimen comprised unstimulated CD4+ T cells sorted from spleen or lymph node cells, sampled before transplant. The source is a human donor who was the organ donor for an intestinal transplant. Each CDR3 is given with its conserved first and last residue. Fields, in order: D gene, clone size, J gene, V gene, CDR3 DNA, CDR3 protein. The D gene is left open where the match is weak. Some rows have no size entry. The others give once, few or many, or a class for an expanded clone.

>TRBD1|.|TRBJ1-1|TRBV6-1
TGTGCCAGCAGTGAACTGGACAGGGAAGCTTTCTTT
CASSELDREAFF
>.|.|TRBJ2-7|TRBV18
TGTGCCAGCTCACTGGCGGAGAGCTCCTACGAGCAGTACTTC
CASSLAESSYEQYF
>.|.|TRBJ2-3|TRBV7-2
TGTGCCAGCAGCTTAAGATTGGGTTCCACAGATACGCAGTATTTT
CASSLRLGSTDTQYF
>.|.|TRBJ1-5|TRBV10-3
TGTGCCATCAGTGACAGGGCCTACCTAAGCAATCAGCCCCAGCATTTT
CAISDRAYLSNQPQHF
>TRBD2|.|TRBJ2-1|TRBV7-6
TGTACCAGCAGCTTAGGGTTTTCGGGAGGCACAATTAATGAGCAGTTCTTC
CTSSLGFSGGTINEQFF
>.|.|TRBJ1-5|TRBV6-1
TGTGCCAGCAGTATAATCGAGGCCCACAATCAGCCCCAGCATTTT
CASSIIEAHNQPQHF
>TRBD2|few|TRBJ2-3|TRBV2
TGTGCCAGCGCCCGGACTAGCGCCCTCACAGATACGCAGTATTTT
CASARTSALTDTQYF
>.|.|TRBJ2-7|TRBV13
TGTGCCAGCAGCCCCAGGAGAGGGAGAGACGAGCAGTACTTC
CASSPRRGRDEQYF
>TRBD1|.|TRBJ2-7|TRBV5-1
TGCGCCAGCAGCTCCGGACAGGGGGGATACGAGCAGTACTTC
CASSSGQGGYEQYF
>.|.|TRBJ1-2|TRBV25-1
TGTGCCAGCAGTGAAACTCGTGGCTACACCTTC
CASSETRGYTF
>.|.|TRBJ2-3|TRBV6-6
TGTGCCAGCAGTTACTCGATGGCTCGACTAGTAGATACGCAGTATTTT
CASSYSMARLVDTQYF
>.|.|TRBJ1-4|TRBV5-1
TGCGCCAGCAGCTTGGGTCCTGCAACTAATGAAAAACTGTTTTTT
CASSLGPATNEKLFF
>TRBD2|.|TRBJ2-3|TRBV2
TGTGCCAGCTGCGGGACTAGCGGGGGGTATACGCAGTATTTT
CASCGTSGGYTQYF
>.|.|TRBJ2-3|TRBV5-1
TGCGCCAGCAGCTTGGCTGAAACAGATACGCAGTATTTT
CASSLAETDTQYF
>.|.|TRBJ1-1|TRBV13
TGTGCCAGCAGCTTACGCTCCGGGACACTCAAGAACACTGAAGCTTTCTTT
CASSLRSGTLKNTEAFF
>.|.|TRBJ1-2|TRBV10-3
TGTGCCATCAAATCCGGAGGGGAGGGCTACACCTTC
CAIKSGGEGYTF
>.|.|TRBJ1-2|TRBV28
TGTGCCAGCAGTCCCTATAACAGGGCCCAGGGTGGCTACACCTTC
CASSPYNRAQGGYTF
>.|.|TRBJ2-3|TRBV5-1
TGCGCCAGCCACGTTATGGGTCTAGAGGATACGCAGTATTTT
CASHVMGLEDTQYF
>.|.|TRBJ1-2|TRBV19
TGTGCCAGTACTCCCGGGGGGCGCGCCTATGGCTACACCTTC
CASTPGGRAYGYTF
>TRBD1|once|TRBJ1-5|TRBV7-3
TGTGCCAGCAGCTCCCAGGGGGGACAGGGGTTGACTGGCAATCAGCCCCAGCATTTT
CASSSQGGQGLTGNQPQHF
>TRBD1|.|TRBJ1-2|TRBV18
TGTGCCAGCTCACCACGCCAGGGGGAAGGCTACACCTTC
CASSPRQGEGYTF
>.|.|TRBJ2-7|TRBV5-1
TGCGCCAGCAGCTTGAGGGACACCTACGAGCAGTACTTC
CASSLRDTYEQYF
>TRBD1|.|TRBJ2-2|TRBV7-6
TGTGCCAGCAGCTCTCACCCGGGACAGGCAAACACCGGGGAGCTGTTTTTT
CASSSHPGQANTGELFF